Below are 25 T cell receptor beta chains sequenced from a single sample in a study of T-cell reconstitution after alpha-beta-depleted transplantation in children. TCRbeta library construction was performed incorporating unique molecular identifiers. TCRdb reanalysed the PCR reads using MiXCR and keeps one entry per CDR3 protein. This sample has approximately 210,000 distinct CDR3 sequences; over 15% occur once, and the top ten carry about 39%. This sample comprised PBMCs, mostly from graft donor cells, obtained 360 days after TCRalphabeta/CD19-depleted stem cell transplant. The receptors derive from a male patient aged 2-15 years who had a stem cell transplant for acute lymphoblastic leukemia, so the T cells may come from the graft donor.

This clonotype has just a few counts. The chain has TRBV10-3 and TRBJ2-5; 10 positions match TRBD1. CDR1 and CDR2 (germline): ENHRY, SYGVKD. The CDR3 loop spans 16 amino acids. V gave up 8 bases and J gave up 0 bases; unmatched junction bases: 9. The CDR3: CAIGGTGDLYQETQYF. The CDR3 nucleotides read TGTGCCATCGGGGGGACAGGGGATTTGTACCAAGAGACCCAGTACTTC.

A few counts support this clonotype. The chain recombines TRBV10-3 with TRBJ2-7, with TRBD1 matching over 10 bases. Germline assignment: CDR1 ENHRY and CDR2 SYGVKD. This CDR3 spans 14 amino acids. The ends lost 4 bases at V and 7 bases at J; junction bases unmatched: 7. CDR3 sequence reads: CAISGTGGGEEQYF. DNA for the CDR3: TGTGCCATCAGTGGGACAGGGGGGGGTGAGGAGCAGTACTTC.

This chain uses TRBV12-3 or TRBV12-4 with TRBJ2-5; D is uncertain. CDR3 size: 13 residues. V lost 2 bases, J lost 3 bases, and 7 bases lay in between. Here the CDR3 reads CASSLYREETQYF. Written as DNA, the CDR3 is TGTGCCAGCAGTTTATACAGAGAAGAGACCCAGTACTTC.

This clonotype has ten or more counts. This chain uses TRBV20-1 with TRBJ2-2; D perhaps matches TRBD2 (5 bases). CDR1 DFQATT and CDR2 SNEGSKA come from the germline V gene (reference sequence). CDR3 length: 14 residues. Trimming took 5 bases from V and 7 from J, leaving 17 bases between them. The CDR3 DNA follows: TGCAGTGCTCCCAGCCACGGAGGTAGCGGGGAGCTGTTTTTT. Encoded protein: CSAPSHGGSGELFF.

This clonotype was seen once. A much larger clone differs from this one at a single base, so this may be a read error. The CDR3 does not end in the conserved phenylalanine or tryptophan, so this is likely a read error. Written as DNA, the CDR3 is TGCAGTGCTAATACAGGGGGCGGTGAAGCTTTCTAT. It specifies CSANTGGGEAFY. The chain recombines TRBV20-1 with TRBJ1-1, with 9 bases matching TRBD1. CDR3 size: 12 residues. Per the germline V gene, CDR1 is DFQATT and CDR2 is SNEGSKA (reference sequence). V gave up 4 bases and J gave up 7 bases; unmatched junction bases: 4.

To note about this clonotype: The junction shows a germline mismatch at one end, possibly a read error. V usage is TRBV3-1 and J usage is TRBJ1-1, with D possibly being TRBD1 (6 bases). The CDR3 has 14 amino acids. Germline CDR1 LGHDT, CDR2 YNNKEL (reference sequence). For the CDR3, the DNA is TGTGCCAGCAGCCAGGGGGACACCTACACTGAACCTTTCTTT. Protein sequence: CASSQGDTYTEPFF.

The chain recombines TRBV20-1 with TRBJ2-4, with D possibly matching TRBD2 (7 bases). This CDR3 is 14 amino acids long. Deletions cut 0 bases from V and 6 bases from J, with 12 bases between. The germline V gene encodes CDR1 DFQATT and CDR2 SNEGSKA (reference sequence). This CDR3 is CSARESGGGNIQYF. DNA for the CDR3: TGCAGTGCTAGAGAGTCGGGGGGCGGAAACATTCAGTACTTC.

This clonotype was seen more than once but under ten times. The V and J genes are TRBV11-3 and TRBJ2-1; 9 nucleotides match TRBD2. Germline CDR1 and CDR2: SGHNT and YENEEA. Losses at the gene ends were 6 bases for V and 0 bases for J; bases not matched to a gene: 6. The CDR3 runs to 16 residues. The DNA for the CDR3 is TGTGCCAGCAGGGATAGCGGGGGAAGCTCCTACAATGAGCAGTTCTTC. It encodes CASRDSGGSSYNEQFF.

This clonotype was seen only a few times. The rearrangement joins TRBV7-9 to TRBJ2-1; D possibly corresponds to TRBD1 (5 bases). Trimming took off 2 bases at V and 6 bases at J, with 8 bases between the two ends. Germline loops: CDR1 SEHNR, CDR2 FQNEAQ (reference sequence). This CDR3 contains 13 residues. In DNA form, the CDR3 reads TGTGCCAGCAGCTTATGGGGCTTCAATGAGCAGTTCTTC. This translates into CASSLWGFNEQFF.

V and J are TRBV28 and TRBJ2-7; 11 bases are shared with TRBD1. Losses at the gene ends were 7 bases for V and 2 bases for J; bases not matched to a gene: 4. Germline CDR1 MDHEN, CDR2 SYDVKM. The CDR3 is 14 amino acids. This chain's CDR3 is CASMRDRGAYEQYF. The CDR3 nucleotides read TGTGCCAGCATGAGGGACAGGGGGGCCTACGAGCAGTACTTC. Looking up the rest from reference TRBV28 and TRBJ2-7 gives the full variable domain: DVKVTQSSRYLVKRTGEKVFLECVQDMDHENMFWYRQDPGLGLRLIYFSYDVKMKEKGDIPEGYSVSREKKERFSLILESASTNQTSMYLCASMRDRGAYEQYFGPGTRLTVT.

This clonotype was detected only a few times. The chain is built from TRBV5-6 and TRBJ1-2; 8 bases match TRBD1. Germline CDR1 reads SGHDT; CDR2 reads YYEEEE. CDR3 length: 13 residues. V was pared by 4 bases and J by 4 bases, with 3 bases of the junction left unmatched. The CDR3 region has the DNA TGTGCCAGCAGCACCACAGGGGGCTATGGCTACACCTTC. Translating it yields CASSTTGGYGYTF.

The chain carries TRBV15 and TRBJ1-5, with TRBD1 matching over 7 bases. The CDR3 has 16 amino acids. V shed 4 bases and J 2 bases; nucleotides not matched to a gene: 8. The V gene's germline CDR1 is LNHNV and CDR2 YYDKDF (reference sequence). The CDR3 sequence: CATSKQGWDGNQPQHF. The CDR3 DNA reads TGTGCCACCAGCAAACAGGGGTGGGATGGCAATCAGCCCCAGCATTTT.

There are a few counts of this clonotype. The chain recombines TRBV5-1 with TRBJ2-5, with D possibly matching TRBD2 (5 bases). The CDR3 covers 14 residues. Per the germline V gene, CDR1 is SGHRS and CDR2 is YFSETQ. V lost 0 bases, J lost 4 bases, and 10 bases lay in between. The CDR3 sequence: CASSLDEGRETQYF. CDR3 sequence (DNA): TGCGCCAGCAGCTTGGACGAGGGTCGAGAGACCCAGTACTTC.

This clonotype was counted only a few times. The chain uses TRBV27 and TRBJ2-3, with a weak D call TRBD2 (6 bases). With 7 bases removed from V and 1 base from J, the gap between germline ends came to 21 bases. The V gene's germline CDR1 is MNHEY and CDR2 SMNVEV (reference sequence). CDR3 length: 17 amino acids. CDR3 DNA: TGTGCCAGCACCGGGGCGGGGATCTTTGGGGGCACAGATACGCAGTATTTT. Translation gives CASTGAGIFGGTDTQYF.

This clonotype was seen a few times. The chain couples TRBV7-6 to TRBJ1-4; tentative D call: TRBD1 (5 bases). This CDR3 has 13 residues. V dropped 5 bases and J dropped 8 bases, with 12 bases sitting between them. In germline, CDR1 is SGHVS, CDR2 FNYEAQ. CDR3 in amino acids: CASSPGTVEKLFF. The CDR3 DNA reads as TGTGCCAGCAGCCCGGGGACCGTGGAAAAACTGTTTTTT.

This chain joins TRBV24-1 and TRBJ1-5; D not resolved. CDR3 length equals 13 residues. Germline CDR1 reads KGHDR; CDR2 reads SFDVKD. Trimming took off 7 bases at V and 8 bases at J, with 14 bases between the two ends. CDR3 residues: CATRREIGEPQHF. Here the CDR3 DNA reads TGTGCCACCAGGAGGGAAATCGGTGAGCCCCAGCATTTT.

This sequence joins TRBV11-1 and TRBJ2-2; TRBD1 might be the D (5 bases). The CDR3 runs to 14 residues. Germline loops: CDR1 SGHAT, CDR2 FQDESV (reference sequence). Trimming took off 3 bases at V and 2 bases at J, with 7 bases between the two ends. This CDR3 reads CASSFRENTGELFF. The CDR3, as DNA: TGTGCCAGCAGCTTCAGGGAAAACACCGGGGAGCTGTTTTTT. The full variable domain, completed using reference TRBV11-1 and TRBJ2-2, is EAEVAQSPRYKITEKSQAVAFWCDPISGHATLYWYRQILGQGPELLVQFQDESVVDDSQLPKDRFSAERLKGVDSTLKIQPAELGDSAMYLCASSFRENTGELFFGEGSRLTVL.

This clonotype was detected ten times or more. Germline is not matched at one junction end, which may reflect a read error. The gene calls are TRBV5-1 and TRBJ1-1; D gene unclear. The CDR3 spans 13 residues. The germline CDR1 and CDR2 sequences are SGHRS and YFSETQ. CDR3 nucleotides: TGTGCCAGCAGTTTCGGGGAGAACACTGAAGCTTTCTTT. Residues: CASSFGENTEAFF.

This clonotype was counted only a few times. The gene calls are TRBV7-6 and TRBJ2-1, with D unresolved. Trimming left V 0 bases short and J 1 base short, with 13 bases between. The CDR3 totals 17 residues. Germline CDR1 is SGHVS and CDR2 is FNYEAQ. Written as DNA, the CDR3 is TGTGCCAGCAGCTTAGCGCGATCAGCAAAATCCTACAATGAGCAGTTCTTC. This translates into CASSLARSAKSYNEQFF.

The rearrangement links TRBV5-5 to TRBJ2-3; 11 bases are a match to TRBD2. The CDR3 is made up of 15 amino acids. Germline trimming cut 5 bases from V and 4 bases from J; bases unmatched to any gene: 6. Germline assignment: CDR1 SGHKS and CDR2 YYEKEE (reference sequence). In DNA form, the CDR3 reads TGTGCCAGCAGTTTAGCGGGGGGGCCTTCAGATACGCAGTATTTT. Translation gives CASSLAGGPSDTQYF.

The J gene is TRBJ2-1, the V gene TRBV13; no reliable D call. Deletions cut 3 bases from V and 9 bases from J, with 12 bases between. This CDR3 is 13 amino acids long. In germline, CDR1 is PRHDT, CDR2 FYEKMQ (reference sequence). The CDR3 DNA is TGTGCCAGCAGCTTTTCTTGGCGAGCTGAGCAGTTCTTC. This encodes CASSFSWRAEQFF.

In this sample, this clonotype turned up a few times. The chain links TRBV27 to TRBJ1-1, with 8 bases matching TRBD1. The length of the CDR3 is 13 residues. The germline V gene encodes CDR1 MNHEY and CDR2 SMNVEV (reference sequence). Trimming at V came to 9 bases and at J to 1 base, leaving 4 bases not matched to a gene. The CDR3 region has the DNA TGTGCCAGTTACAGGGGGACGAACACTGAAGCTTTCTTT. Translating it yields CASYRGTNTEAFF.

The rearrangement joins TRBV25-1 to TRBJ2-3, with unresolved D. Trimming took 2 bases from V and 2 from J, leaving 11 bases between them. This CDR3 region has 15 residues. Per the germline V gene, CDR1 is MGHDK and CDR2 is SYGVNS. In DNA, the CDR3 is TGTGCCAGCAGTGAAACCCCGGCCATCACAGATACGCAGTATTTT. It encodes CASSETPAITDTQYF.

This clonotype was detected many times. The J gene is TRBJ2-1, the V gene TRBV7-9, with 10 bases that match TRBD2. The V gene end was trimmed by 4 bases and the J gene end by 9 bases; junction bases not matched to a gene: 18. Germline lookup yields CDR1 SEHNR and CDR2 FQNEAQ (reference sequence). There are 18 residues in the CDR3. The CDR3 sequence: CASSSTTRASGSIGEQFF. CDR3 coding DNA: TGTGCCAGCAGCTCGACAACCCGGGCTAGCGGGAGTATAGGTGAGCAGTTCTTC.

The chain combines TRBV27 with TRBJ2-4, with a tentative D call TRBD1 (5 bases). Deletions cut 6 bases from V and 1 base from J, with 10 bases between. This CDR3 spans 14 amino acids. From germline, CDR1 is MNHEY and CDR2 SMNVEV (reference sequence). The CDR3 loop is CASSPDTAKNIQYF. The CDR3 DNA sequence: TGTGCCAGCAGCCCGGACACCGCCAAAAACATTCAGTACTTC.